This T cell receptor beta chain appears in the sequencing data of a study of CD8 T cells in Susac syndrome. Sequencing of TCR beta was undertaken in CD8+ and CD4+ T cells derived from blood. Regarding this clonotype: What it recognizes is unknown.

Notes on the study in general: Regarding the TCR sequencing and HLA analysis, the study admitted that a relatively small number of individuals were involved.

RNA, at about 0.45 to 1 ug, was reverse transcribed with random hexamers. It was immunoSEQ multiplex PCR that amplified TCR beta CDR3 across 54 Vbeta and 13 Jbeta. One entry per CDR3 protein results from TCRdb running MiXCR on the immunoSEQ multiplex PCR reads. The repertoire holds about 300,000 distinct CDR3 sequences, with approximately 85% as singletons. In germline, CDR1 is MNHEY, CDR2 SVGEGT. Trimming took 3 bases from V and 5 from J, leaving 5 bases between them. This CDR3 has 11 residues. The sequenced sample consisted of CD8+ T cells from PBMCs. The rearrangement uses TRBV6-2 or TRBV6-3 and TRBJ2-7; D not certain. The receptor comes from a human donor with multiple sclerosis. CDR3 region: CASSYPDEQYF. DNA for the CDR3: TGTGCCAGCAGTTATCCGGACGAGCAGTACTTC.